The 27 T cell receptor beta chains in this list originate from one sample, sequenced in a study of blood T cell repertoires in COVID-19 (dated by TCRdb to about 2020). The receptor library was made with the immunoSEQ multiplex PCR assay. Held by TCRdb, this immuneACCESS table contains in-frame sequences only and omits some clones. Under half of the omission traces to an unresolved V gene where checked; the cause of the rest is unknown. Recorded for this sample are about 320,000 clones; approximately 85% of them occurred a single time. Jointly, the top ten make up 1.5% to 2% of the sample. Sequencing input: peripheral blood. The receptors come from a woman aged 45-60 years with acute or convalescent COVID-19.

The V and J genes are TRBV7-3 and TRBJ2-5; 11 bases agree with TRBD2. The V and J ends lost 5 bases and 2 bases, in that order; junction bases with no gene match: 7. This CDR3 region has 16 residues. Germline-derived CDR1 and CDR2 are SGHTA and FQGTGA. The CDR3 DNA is TGTGCCAGCAGCCCCCGACTAGCGGGAAGACAAGAGACCCAGTACTTC. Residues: CASSPRLAGRQETQYF.

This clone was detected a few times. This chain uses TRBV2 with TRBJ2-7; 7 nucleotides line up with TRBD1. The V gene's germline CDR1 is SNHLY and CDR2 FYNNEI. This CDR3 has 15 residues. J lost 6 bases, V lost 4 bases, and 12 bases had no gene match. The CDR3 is CASSGDRAGISEQYF. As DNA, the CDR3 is TGTGCCAGCAGTGGCGACAGGGCCGGAATCAGCGAGCAGTACTTC.

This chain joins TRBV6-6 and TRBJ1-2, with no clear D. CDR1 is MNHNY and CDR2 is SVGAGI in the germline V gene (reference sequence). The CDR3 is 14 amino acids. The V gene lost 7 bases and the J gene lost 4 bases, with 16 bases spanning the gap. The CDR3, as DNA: TGTGCCAGCAACCTACTGGACTGGATCTATGGCTACACCTTC. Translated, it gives CASNLLDWIYGYTF.

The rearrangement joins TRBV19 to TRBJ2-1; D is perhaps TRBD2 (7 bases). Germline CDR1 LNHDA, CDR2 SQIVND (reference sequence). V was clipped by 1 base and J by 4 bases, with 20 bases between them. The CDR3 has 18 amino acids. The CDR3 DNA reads TGTGCCAGTAGTATAGGTGCGGGAGTCAGGGGTGGATACAATGAGCAGTTCTTC. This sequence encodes CASSIGAGVRGGYNEQFF.

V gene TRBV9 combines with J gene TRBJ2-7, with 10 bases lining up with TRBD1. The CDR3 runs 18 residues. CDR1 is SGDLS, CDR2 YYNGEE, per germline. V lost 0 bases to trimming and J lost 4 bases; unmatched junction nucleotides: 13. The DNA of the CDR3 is TGTGCCAGCAGCGTAGGGTTGGAGTCGAGGGACAGGGGATACGAGCAGTACTTC. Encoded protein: CASSVGLESRDRGYEQYF.

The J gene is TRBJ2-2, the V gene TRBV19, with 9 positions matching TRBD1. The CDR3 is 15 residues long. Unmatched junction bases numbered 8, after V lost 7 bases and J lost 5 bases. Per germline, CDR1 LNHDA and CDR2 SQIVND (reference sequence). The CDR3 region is CASNRDRDSTGELFF. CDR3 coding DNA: TGTGCCAGTAACCGGGACAGGGATTCTACCGGGGAGCTGTTTTTT.

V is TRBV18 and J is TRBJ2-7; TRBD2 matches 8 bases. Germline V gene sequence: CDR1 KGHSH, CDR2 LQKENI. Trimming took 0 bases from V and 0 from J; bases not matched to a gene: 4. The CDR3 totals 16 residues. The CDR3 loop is CASSPPLAGSSYEQYF. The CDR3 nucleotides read TGTGCCAGCTCACCACCCCTAGCGGGTTCCTCCTACGAGCAGTACTTC.

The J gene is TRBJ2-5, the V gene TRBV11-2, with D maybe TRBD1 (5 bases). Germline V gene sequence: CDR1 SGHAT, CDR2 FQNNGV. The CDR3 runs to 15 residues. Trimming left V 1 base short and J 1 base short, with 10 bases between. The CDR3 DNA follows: TGTGCCAGCAGCTTAGTAATACAGGCCCAAGAGACCCAGTACTTC. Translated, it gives CASSLVIQAQETQYF. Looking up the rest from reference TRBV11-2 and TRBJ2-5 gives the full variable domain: EAGVAQSPRYKIIEKRQSVAFWCNPISGHATLYWYQQILGQGPKLLIQFQNNGVVDDSQLPKDRFSAERLKGVDSTLKIQPAKLEDSAVYLCASSLVIQAQETQYFGPGTRLLVL.

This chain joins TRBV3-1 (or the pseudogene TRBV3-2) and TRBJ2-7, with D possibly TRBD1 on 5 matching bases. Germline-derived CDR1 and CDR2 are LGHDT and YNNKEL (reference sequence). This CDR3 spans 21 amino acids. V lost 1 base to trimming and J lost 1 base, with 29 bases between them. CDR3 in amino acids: CASSQVYSRAGLEKSSYEQYF. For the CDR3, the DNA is TGTGCCAGCAGCCAAGTTTATTCCCGTGCAGGGTTGGAGAAGAGTTCCTACGAGCAGTACTTC.

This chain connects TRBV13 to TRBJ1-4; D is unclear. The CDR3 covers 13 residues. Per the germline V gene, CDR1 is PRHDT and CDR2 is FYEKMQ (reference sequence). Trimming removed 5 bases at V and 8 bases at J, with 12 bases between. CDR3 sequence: CASSPRGIEKLFF. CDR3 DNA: TGTGCCAGCAGCCCACGCGGTATCGAAAAACTGTTTTTT.

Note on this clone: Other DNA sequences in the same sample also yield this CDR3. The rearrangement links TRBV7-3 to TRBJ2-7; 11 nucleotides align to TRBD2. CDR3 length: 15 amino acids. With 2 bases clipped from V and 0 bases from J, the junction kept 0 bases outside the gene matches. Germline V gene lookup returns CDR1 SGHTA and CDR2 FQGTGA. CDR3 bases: TGTGCCAGCAGCTTACTAGCGGGGGGCTCCTACGAGCAGTACTTC. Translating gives CASSLLAGGSYEQYF.

This chain's CDR3 is CASSPSRGGESPLHF. The CDR3 DNA sequence: TGTGCCAGCAGCCCCTCTCGGGGAGGGGAATCACCCCTCCACTTT. The J gene is TRBJ1-6, the V gene TRBV7-2; D is possibly TRBD1 (5 bases). The CDR3 totals 15 residues. Germline CDR1 is SGHTA and CDR2 is FQGNSA. V shed 5 bases and J shed 10 bases, with 18 bases lying between them.

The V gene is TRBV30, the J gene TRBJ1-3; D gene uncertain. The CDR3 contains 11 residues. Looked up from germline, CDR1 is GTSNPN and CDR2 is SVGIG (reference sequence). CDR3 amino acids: CALRSGNTIYF. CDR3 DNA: TGTGCACTCAGGTCTGGAAACACCATATATTTT.

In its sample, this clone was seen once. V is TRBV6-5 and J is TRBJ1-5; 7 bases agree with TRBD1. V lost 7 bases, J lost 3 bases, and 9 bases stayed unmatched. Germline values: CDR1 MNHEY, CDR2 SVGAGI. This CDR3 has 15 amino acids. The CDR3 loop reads CASIETGRNNQPQHF. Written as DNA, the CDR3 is TGTGCCAGCATAGAGACAGGGAGGAACAATCAGCCCCAGCATTTT.

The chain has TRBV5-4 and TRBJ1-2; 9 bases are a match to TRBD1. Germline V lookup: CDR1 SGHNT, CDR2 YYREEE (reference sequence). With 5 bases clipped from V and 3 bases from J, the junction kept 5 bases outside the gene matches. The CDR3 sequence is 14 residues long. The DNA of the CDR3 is TGTGCCAGCAGACCGGGACAGGGTTACTATGGCTACACCTTC. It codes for CASRPGQGYYGYTF.

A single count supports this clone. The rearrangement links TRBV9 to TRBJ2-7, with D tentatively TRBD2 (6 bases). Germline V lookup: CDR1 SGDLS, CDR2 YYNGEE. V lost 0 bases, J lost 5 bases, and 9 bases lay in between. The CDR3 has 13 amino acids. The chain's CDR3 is CASSVAGGNEQYF. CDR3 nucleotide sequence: TGTGCCAGCAGCGTAGCCGGAGGGAACGAGCAGTACTTC.

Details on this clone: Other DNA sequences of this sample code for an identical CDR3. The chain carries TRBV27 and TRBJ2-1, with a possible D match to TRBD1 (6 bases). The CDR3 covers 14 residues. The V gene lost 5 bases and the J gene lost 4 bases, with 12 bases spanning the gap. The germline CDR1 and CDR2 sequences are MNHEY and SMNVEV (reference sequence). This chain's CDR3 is CASSLGQPYNEQFF. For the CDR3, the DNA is TGTGCCAGCAGTCTAGGACAGCCGTACAATGAGCAGTTCTTC.

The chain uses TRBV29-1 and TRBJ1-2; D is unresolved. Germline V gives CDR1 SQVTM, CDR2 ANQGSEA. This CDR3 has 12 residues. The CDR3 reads CTGGRPHDGYTF. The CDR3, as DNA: TGCACGGGAGGGCGGCCACACGATGGCTACACCTTC.

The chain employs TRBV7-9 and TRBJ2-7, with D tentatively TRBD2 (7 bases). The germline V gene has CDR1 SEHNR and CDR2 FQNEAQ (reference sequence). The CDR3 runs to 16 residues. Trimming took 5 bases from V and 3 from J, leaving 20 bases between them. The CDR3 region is CASSQWGGRKYYEQYF. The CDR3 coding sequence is TGTGCCAGCAGCCAATGGGGGGGCAGAAAGTACTACGAGCAGTACTTC.

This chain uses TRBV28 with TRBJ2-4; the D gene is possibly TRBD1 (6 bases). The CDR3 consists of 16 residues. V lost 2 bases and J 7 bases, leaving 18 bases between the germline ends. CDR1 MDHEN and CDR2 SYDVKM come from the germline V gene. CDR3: CASSLVGTQAANIQYF. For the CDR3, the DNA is TGTGCCAGCAGTTTAGTCGGGACACAGGCGGCGAACATTCAGTACTTC.

CDR3 sequence (DNA): TGTGCCACCAGTGACCCCGGGACTAGCGGGAGCAAGGGCACAGATACGCAGTATTTT. As protein: CATSDPGTSGSKGTDTQYF. The V and J genes are TRBV24-1 and TRBJ2-3; the match to TRBD2 covers 14 bases. Unmatched junction bases numbered 9, after V lost 4 bases and J lost 1 base. This CDR3 region has 19 residues. The germline gives CDR1 KGHDR, CDR2 SFDVKD.

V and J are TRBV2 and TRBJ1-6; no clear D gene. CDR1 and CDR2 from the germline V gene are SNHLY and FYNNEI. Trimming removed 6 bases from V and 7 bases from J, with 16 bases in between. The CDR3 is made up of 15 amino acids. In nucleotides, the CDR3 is TGTGCCAGCAGGTCGTCTATGATGAGGAATTCACCCCTCCACTTT. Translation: CASRSSMMRNSPLHF.

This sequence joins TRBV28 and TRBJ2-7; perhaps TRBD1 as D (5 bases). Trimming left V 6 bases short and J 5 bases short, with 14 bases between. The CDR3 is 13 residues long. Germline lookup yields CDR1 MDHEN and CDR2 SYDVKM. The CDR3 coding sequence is TGTGCCAGCAGGCGAAGGGGTAGGAACGAGCAGTACTTC. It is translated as CASRRRGRNEQYF. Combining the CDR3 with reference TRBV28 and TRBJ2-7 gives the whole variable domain DVKVTQSSRYLVKRTGEKVFLECVQDMDHENMFWYRQDPGLGLRLIYFSYDVKMKEKGDIPEGYSVSREKKERFSLILESASTNQTSMYLCASRRRGRNEQYFGPGTRLTVT.

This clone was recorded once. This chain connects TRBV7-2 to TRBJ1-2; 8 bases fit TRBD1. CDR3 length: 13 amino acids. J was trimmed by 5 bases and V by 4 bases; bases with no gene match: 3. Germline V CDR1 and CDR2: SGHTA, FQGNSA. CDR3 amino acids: CASSYRQGYGYTF. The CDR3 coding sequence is TGTGCCAGCAGCTACCGACAGGGGTATGGCTACACCTTC.

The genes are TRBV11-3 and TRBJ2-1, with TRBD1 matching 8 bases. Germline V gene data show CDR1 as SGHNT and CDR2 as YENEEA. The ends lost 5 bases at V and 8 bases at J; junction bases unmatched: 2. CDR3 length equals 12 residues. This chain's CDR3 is CASSGQGHEQFF. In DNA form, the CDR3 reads TGTGCCAGCAGCGGACAGGGACATGAGCAGTTCTTC.

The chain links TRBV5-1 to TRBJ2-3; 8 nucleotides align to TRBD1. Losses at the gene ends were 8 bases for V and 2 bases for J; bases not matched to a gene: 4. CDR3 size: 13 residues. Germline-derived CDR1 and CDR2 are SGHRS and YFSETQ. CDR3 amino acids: CARQGGITDTQYF. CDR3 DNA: TGCGCCAGACAGGGGGGAATCACAGATACGCAGTATTTT.

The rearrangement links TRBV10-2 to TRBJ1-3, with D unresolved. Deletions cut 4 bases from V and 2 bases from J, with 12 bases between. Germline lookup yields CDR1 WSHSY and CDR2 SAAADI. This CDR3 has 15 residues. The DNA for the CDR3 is TGCGCCAGCAGTGTGACTATGGGAACTGGAAACACCATATATTTT. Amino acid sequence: CASSVTMGTGNTIYF.